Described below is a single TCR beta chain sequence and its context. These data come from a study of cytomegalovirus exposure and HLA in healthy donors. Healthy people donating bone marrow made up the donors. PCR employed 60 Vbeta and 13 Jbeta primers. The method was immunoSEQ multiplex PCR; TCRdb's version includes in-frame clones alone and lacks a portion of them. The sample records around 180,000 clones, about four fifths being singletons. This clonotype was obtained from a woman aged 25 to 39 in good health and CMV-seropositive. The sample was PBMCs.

The DNA of the CDR3 is TGTGCCAGCAGTTTGGGTCCCGGGACAGGGGGCATGAACACTGAAGCTTTCTTT. Its translation is CASSLGPGTGGMNTEAFF. The chain uses TRBV27 and TRBJ1-1; 12 bases align to TRBD1. From germline, CDR1 is MNHEY and CDR2 SMNVEV (reference sequence). This CDR3 is built from 18 residues. The V segment lost 3 bases and the J segment 0 bases; nucleotides outside the gene matches: 8.